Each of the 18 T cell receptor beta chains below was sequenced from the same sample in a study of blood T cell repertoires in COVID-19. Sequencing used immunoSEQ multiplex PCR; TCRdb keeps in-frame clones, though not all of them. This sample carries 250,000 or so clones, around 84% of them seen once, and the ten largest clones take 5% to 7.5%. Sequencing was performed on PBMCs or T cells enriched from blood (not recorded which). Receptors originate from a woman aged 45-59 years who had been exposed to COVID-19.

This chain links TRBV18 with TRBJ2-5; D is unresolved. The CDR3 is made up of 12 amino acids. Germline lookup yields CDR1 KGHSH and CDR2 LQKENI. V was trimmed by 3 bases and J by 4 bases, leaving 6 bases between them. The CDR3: CASSPERETQYF. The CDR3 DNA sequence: TGTGCCAGCTCACCGGAGCGAGAGACCCAGTACTTC.

The CDR3 coding sequence is TGTGCCAGCAGACCCTATGCGCGGGGCGCAGATACGCAGTATTTT. Translating gives CASRPYARGADTQYF. J is TRBJ2-3 and V is TRBV27; D is perhaps TRBD2 (6 bases). Germline CDR1 is MNHEY and CDR2 is SMNVEV (reference sequence). V was clipped by 6 bases and J by 4 bases, with 17 bases between them. The CDR3 contains 15 residues.

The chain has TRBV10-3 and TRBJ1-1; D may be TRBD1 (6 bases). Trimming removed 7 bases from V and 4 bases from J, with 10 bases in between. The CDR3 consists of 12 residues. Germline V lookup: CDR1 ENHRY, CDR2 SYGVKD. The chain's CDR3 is CAIKQGGTEAFF. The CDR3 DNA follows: TGTGCCATCAAACAGGGCGGCACTGAAGCTTTCTTT.

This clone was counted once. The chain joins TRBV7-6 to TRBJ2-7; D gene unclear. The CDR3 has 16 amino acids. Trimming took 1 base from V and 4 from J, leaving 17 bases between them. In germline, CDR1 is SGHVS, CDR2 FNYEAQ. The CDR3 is CASSLEVSQATYEQYF. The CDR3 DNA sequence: TGTGCCAGCAGCTTAGAAGTTAGTCAGGCGACGTACGAGCAGTACTTC.

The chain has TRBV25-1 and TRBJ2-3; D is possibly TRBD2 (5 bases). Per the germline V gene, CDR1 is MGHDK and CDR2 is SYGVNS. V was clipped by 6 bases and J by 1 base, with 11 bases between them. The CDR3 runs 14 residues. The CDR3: CASRDYYGTDTQYF. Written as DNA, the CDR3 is TGTGCCAGCAGAGACTATTACGGCACAGATACGCAGTATTTT.

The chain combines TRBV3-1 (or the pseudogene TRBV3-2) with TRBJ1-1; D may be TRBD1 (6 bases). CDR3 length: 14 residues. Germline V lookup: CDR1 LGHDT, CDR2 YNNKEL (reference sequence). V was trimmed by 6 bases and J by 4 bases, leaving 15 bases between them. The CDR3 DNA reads TGTGCCAGCAGTTTATACAGGGAAGCCACTGAAGCTTTCTTT. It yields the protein CASSLYREATEAFF.

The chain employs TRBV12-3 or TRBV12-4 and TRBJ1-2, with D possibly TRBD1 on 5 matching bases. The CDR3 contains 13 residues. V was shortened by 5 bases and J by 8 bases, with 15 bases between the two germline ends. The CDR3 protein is CASSPPGGEGYTF. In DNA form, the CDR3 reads TGTGCCAGCAGTCCTCCTGGGGGGGAAGGCTACACCTTC.

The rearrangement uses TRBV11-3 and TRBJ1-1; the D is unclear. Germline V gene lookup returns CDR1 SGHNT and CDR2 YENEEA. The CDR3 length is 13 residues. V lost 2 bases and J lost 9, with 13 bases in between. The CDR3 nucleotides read TGTGCCAGCAGCTTAAGCGCGACCCACCAAGCTTTCTTT. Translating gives CASSLSATHQAFF.

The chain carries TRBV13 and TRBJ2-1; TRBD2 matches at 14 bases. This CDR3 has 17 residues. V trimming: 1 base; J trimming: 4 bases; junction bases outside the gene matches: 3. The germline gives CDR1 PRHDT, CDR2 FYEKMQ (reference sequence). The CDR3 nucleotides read TGTGCCAGCAGCTTAGAGACTAGCGGGGGGGTTTACAATGAGCAGTTCTTC. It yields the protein CASSLETSGGVYNEQFF.

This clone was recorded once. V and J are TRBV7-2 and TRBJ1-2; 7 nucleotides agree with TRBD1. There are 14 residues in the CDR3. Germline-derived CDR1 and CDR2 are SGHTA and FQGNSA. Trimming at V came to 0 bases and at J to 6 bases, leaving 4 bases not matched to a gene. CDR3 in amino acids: CASSLARGVNGYTF. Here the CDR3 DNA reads TGTGCCAGCAGCTTAGCCAGGGGGGTTAATGGCTACACCTTC.

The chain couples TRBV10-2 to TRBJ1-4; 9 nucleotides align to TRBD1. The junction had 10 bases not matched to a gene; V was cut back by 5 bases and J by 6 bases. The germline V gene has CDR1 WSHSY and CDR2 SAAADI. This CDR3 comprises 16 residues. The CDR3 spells CASSNLGRTGDEKLFF. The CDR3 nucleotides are TGCGCCAGCAGTAATTTAGGAAGGACAGGGGATGAAAAACTGTTTTTT.

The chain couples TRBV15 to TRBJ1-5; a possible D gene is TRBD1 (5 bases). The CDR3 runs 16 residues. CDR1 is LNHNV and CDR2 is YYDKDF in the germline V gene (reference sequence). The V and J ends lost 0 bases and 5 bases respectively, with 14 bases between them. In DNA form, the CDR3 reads TGTGCCACCAGCAGAGATCTAAGGGGCAGAGATCAGCCCCAGCATTTT. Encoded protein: CATSRDLRGRDQPQHF.

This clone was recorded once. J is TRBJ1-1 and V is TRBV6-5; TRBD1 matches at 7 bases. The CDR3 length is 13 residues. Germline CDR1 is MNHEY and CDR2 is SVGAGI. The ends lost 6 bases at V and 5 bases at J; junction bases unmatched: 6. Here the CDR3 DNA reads TGTGCCAGCAGCCATAGGGACAGAACTGAAGCTTTCTTT. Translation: CASSHRDRTEAFF.

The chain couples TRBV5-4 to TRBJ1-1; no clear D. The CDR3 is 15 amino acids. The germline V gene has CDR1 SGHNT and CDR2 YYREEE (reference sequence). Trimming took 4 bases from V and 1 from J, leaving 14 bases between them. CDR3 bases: TGTGCCAGCAGCATAGGAGGCCTGGGGAACACTGAAGCTTTCTTT. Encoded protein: CASSIGGLGNTEAFF.

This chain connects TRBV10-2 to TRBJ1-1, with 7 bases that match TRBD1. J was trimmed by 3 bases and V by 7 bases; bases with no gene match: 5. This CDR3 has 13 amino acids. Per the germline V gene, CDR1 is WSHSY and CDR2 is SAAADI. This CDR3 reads CASTDRVDTEAFF. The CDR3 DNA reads TGCGCCAGCACCGACAGGGTGGACACTGAAGCTTTCTTT.

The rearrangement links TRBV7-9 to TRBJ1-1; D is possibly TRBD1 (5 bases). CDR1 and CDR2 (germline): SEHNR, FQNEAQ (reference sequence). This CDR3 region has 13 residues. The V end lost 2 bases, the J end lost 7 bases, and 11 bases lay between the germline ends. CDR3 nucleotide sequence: TGTGCCAGCAGCTTAAGCCAGGGAGGTGAAGCTTTCTTT. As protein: CASSLSQGGEAFF.

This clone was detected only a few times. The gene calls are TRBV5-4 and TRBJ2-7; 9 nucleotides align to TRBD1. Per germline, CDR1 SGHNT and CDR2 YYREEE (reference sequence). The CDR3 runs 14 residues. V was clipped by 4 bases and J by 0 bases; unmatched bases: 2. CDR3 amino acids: CASSRDRDSYEQYF. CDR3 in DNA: TGTGCCAGCAGCAGGGACAGGGACTCCTACGAGCAGTACTTC. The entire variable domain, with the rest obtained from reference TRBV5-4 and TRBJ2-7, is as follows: ETGVTQSPTHLIKTRGQQVTLRCSSQSGHNTVSWYQQALGQGPQFIFQYYREEENGRGNFPPRFSGLQFPNYSSELNVNALELDDSALYLCASSRDRDSYEQYFGPGTRLTVT.

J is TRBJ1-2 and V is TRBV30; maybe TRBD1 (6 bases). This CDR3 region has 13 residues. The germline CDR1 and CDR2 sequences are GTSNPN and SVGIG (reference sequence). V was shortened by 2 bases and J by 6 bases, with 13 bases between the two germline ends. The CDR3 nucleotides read TGTGCCTGGAGTCCACAGGGTTCGGATGGCTACACCTTC. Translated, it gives CAWSPQGSDGYTF.